This T cell receptor (beta chain) was identified during a study of Ad26.COV2.S vaccination and SARS-CoV-2 variants. In the study overall: Trial arm assignment for the donor was COV1001 Ad26.COV2.S.

Sequenced by immunoSEQ multiplex PCR; TCRdb stores in-frame clones only, minus some. Here the sample spans 350,000 to 400,000 clones, more than 85% being singletons. Treatment given: over 15 received Ad26.COV2.S at low or high dose, single or two shots; 5 received placebo; per-sample allocation not given. Repertoires come from day 63 after the first vaccine or placebo injection. An Ad26 vector carrying the Wuhan-strain SARS-CoV-2 spike served as the vaccine. The CDR3 spans 13 residues. Trimming stripped 6 bases from V and 8 bases from J, with 16 bases between. Germline CDR1 and CDR2: MNHEY and SVGAGI.

The gene calls are TRBV6-5 and TRBJ1-1; D remains ambiguous. The sequencing here drew on peripheral blood, taken in a trial of Ad26.COV2.S vaccine versus placebo. The sequence came from a person between 18 and 65 years old who received the Ad26.COV2.S COVID-19 vaccine or a placebo. The CDR3 DNA reads TGTGCCAGCAGATCTACGGTGAGAGGAGAAGCTTTCTTT. Its translation is CASRSTVRGEAFF.